A single sample is the source of the 6 T cell receptor beta chains below, sequenced in a study of blood T cell repertoires in COVID-19. Only in-frame clones appear in the TCRdb table, and some are missing; sequencing was by immunoSEQ multiplex PCR. The sample includes under 300,000 clones, around 81% of them seen just once. Sample: PBMCs or T cells enriched from blood (not recorded which). These receptors all come from a man in his fifties who had recovered from COVID-19.

This sequence joins TRBV7-9 and TRBJ1-1; 8 bases match TRBD1. Germline V CDR1 and CDR2: SEHNR, FQNEAQ (reference sequence). The CDR3 extends over 17 amino acids. Unmatched junction bases numbered 11, after V lost 5 bases and J lost 0 bases. The CDR3 reads CASSPRRDRPMNTEAFF. CDR3 in DNA: TGTGCCAGCAGCCCAAGGCGGGACAGGCCCATGAACACTGAAGCTTTCTTT.

This clone has more than one count but fewer than ten. J is TRBJ2-7 and V is TRBV5-1; 14 bases line up with TRBD2. The CDR3 runs 19 residues. Germline CDR1 reads SGHRS; CDR2 reads YFSETQ. The ends lost 2 bases at V and 3 bases at J; junction bases unmatched: 13. The CDR3 DNA is TGCGCCAGCAGCTTATCCGGGACTAGCGGGAGACGGTGGGTCTACGAGCAGTACTTC. It yields the protein CASSLSGTSGRRWVYEQYF.

The chain joins TRBV3-1 (or the pseudogene TRBV3-2) to TRBJ1-2; 8 positions match TRBD1. V lost 4 bases to trimming and J lost 8 bases; unmatched junction nucleotides: 6. The germline gives CDR1 LGHDT, CDR2 YNNKEL (reference sequence). The CDR3 length is 13 residues. The CDR3 DNA sequence: TGTGCCAGCAGCCCCGGACAGGGTGAGGGCTACACCTTC. Amino acids: CASSPGQGEGYTF.

The rearrangement uses TRBV3-1 (or the pseudogene TRBV3-2) and TRBJ1-2; weak D call: TRBD1 (5 bases). Trimming pared 2 bases from V and 7 bases from J, leaving 14 bases between. The V gene's germline CDR1 is LGHDT and CDR2 YNNKEL (reference sequence). This CDR3 comprises 14 residues. The CDR3 spells CASSQTQGRSGYTF. In nucleotides, the CDR3 is TGTGCCAGCAGCCAAACGCAGGGTAGAAGTGGCTACACCTTC.

This chain connects TRBV20-1 to TRBJ1-2, with D perhaps matching TRBD1 (6 bases). The CDR3 is 12 amino acids. CDR1 and CDR2 (germline): DFQATT, SNEGSKA (reference sequence). Trimming stripped 3 bases from V and 4 bases from J, with 9 bases between. The CDR3 loop is CSASRDTYGYTF. CDR3 sequence (DNA): TGCAGTGCTAGTCGGGACACCTATGGCTACACCTTC.

The chain joins TRBV5-1 to TRBJ2-7; 14 nucleotides align to TRBD2. V shed 0 bases, J shed 0 bases, and the junction held 8 bases outside the gene matches. CDR3 length: 19 amino acids. The germline gives CDR1 SGHRS, CDR2 YFSETQ. The CDR3 here is CASSLGGLAGGTSSYEQYF. The CDR3 DNA is TGCGCCAGCAGCTTGGGAGGACTAGCGGGAGGTACTAGCTCCTACGAGCAGTACTTC.